The 21 T cell receptor beta chains below come from one sample, sequenced in a study of cytomegalovirus exposure and HLA in healthy donors (dated by TCRdb to the late 2010s). The library was generated by the immunoSEQ multiplex PCR assay. For the multiplex PCR, a mixture combining 60 forward primers for TCR Vbeta segments and 13 reverse primers for TCR Jbeta segments was used. TCRdb took this table from immuneACCESS and kept in-frame rearrangements with V and J called. Such tables lack part of the clones; where checked against another copy, unresolved V genes explain under half of the gap, and the rest is unexplained. Counted in this sample were about 160,000 clones; roughly 80% of them appeared once. The top ten constitute under 4% of the sample. The specimen was PBMCs. The receptor set was obtained from a woman aged 40-49 years in good health and CMV-seronegative.

This chain uses TRBV14 with TRBJ1-6, with a tentative D call TRBD1 (5 bases). V was shortened by 4 bases and J by 8 bases, with 21 bases between the two germline ends. CDR1 is SGHDN and CDR2 is FVKESK in the germline V gene. This CDR3 has 17 amino acids. Written as DNA, the CDR3 is TGTGCCAGCAGCCGATTCCGTCAGGTCAGGGCAGATTCACCCCTCCACTTT. Encoded protein: CASSRFRQVRADSPLHF.

V is TRBV5-1 and J is TRBJ2-1; weak D call: TRBD2 (7 bases). V dropped 1 base and J dropped 8 bases, with 19 bases sitting between them. The germline gives CDR1 SGHRS, CDR2 YFSETQ. The CDR3 loop spans 16 amino acids. CDR3 sequence (DNA): TGCGCCAGCAGCTTGCCTGGGGGGGCCTCGGGTGATGAGCAGTTCTTC. Translation: CASSLPGGASGDEQFF.

This sequence joins TRBV11-2 and TRBJ1-6; perhaps TRBD1 as D (6 bases). V lost 0 bases and J lost 10, with 22 bases in between. Germline V gene data show CDR1 as SGHAT and CDR2 as FQNNGV. The CDR3 length is 18 residues. The CDR3 protein is CASSLDRRGPGRNSPLHF. In DNA form, the CDR3 reads TGTGCCAGCAGCTTAGATCGGCGGGGGCCCGGCAGGAACTCACCCCTCCACTTT.

The chain links TRBV2 to TRBJ1-1, with unresolved D. Germline V gene data show CDR1 as SNHLY and CDR2 as FYNNEI. V was shortened by 8 bases and J by 4 bases, with 14 bases between the two germline ends. CDR3 size: 13 residues. The CDR3 protein is CASGGEMSTEAFF. The CDR3 region has the DNA TGTGCCAGCGGCGGGGAGATGAGCACTGAAGCTTTCTTT.

The chain uses TRBV27 and TRBJ1-4; D gene ambiguous. Germline values: CDR1 MNHEY, CDR2 SMNVEV (reference sequence). The CDR3 is 12 amino acids. V dropped 8 bases and J dropped 8 bases, with 12 bases sitting between them. The CDR3 loop reads CASGLIGEKLFF. CDR3 sequence (DNA): TGTGCCAGCGGCCTAATCGGGGAAAAACTGTTTTTT.

V and J are TRBV9 and TRBJ2-5, with 8 nucleotides matching TRBD1. V was pared by 3 bases and J by 5 bases, with 6 bases of the junction left unmatched. Germline CDR1 SGDLS, CDR2 YYNGEE. The CDR3 is 14 residues long. The CDR3 DNA sequence: TGTGCCAGCAGCGCCCGGACAGGGTGGGAGACCCAGTACTTC. Its protein is CASSARTGWETQYF.

The chain joins TRBV6-5 to TRBJ1-3, with a tentative D call TRBD1 (5 bases). Germline V gene lookup returns CDR1 MNHEY and CDR2 SVGAGI. The CDR3 is 16 residues long. The V and J ends lost 0 bases and 4 bases respectively, with 13 bases between them. The CDR3: CASSYSFGGVGNTIYF. CDR3 in DNA: TGTGCCAGCAGTTACTCCTTTGGAGGGGTAGGAAACACCATATATTTT.

The chain links TRBV2 to TRBJ2-5, with 11 positions matching TRBD2. The ends lost 5 bases at V and 5 bases at J; junction bases unmatched: 7. Germline-derived CDR1 and CDR2 are SNHLY and FYNNEI. The CDR3 has 15 amino acids. The CDR3 is CASSFSGGARETQYF. CDR3 DNA sequence: TGTGCCAGCAGTTTTAGCGGGGGGGCACGGGAGACCCAGTACTTC. Full variable domain (missing parts from reference TRBV2 and TRBJ2-5): EPEVTQTPSHQVTQMGQEVILRCVPISNHLYFYWYRQILGQKVEFLVSFYNNEISEKSEIFDDQFSVERPDGSNFTLKIRSTKLEDSAMYFCASSFSGGARETQYFGPGTRLLVL.

The chain joins TRBV5-4 to TRBJ2-7; TRBD2 aligns across 9 bases. CDR3 length equals 16 residues. The V gene end was trimmed by 1 base and the J gene end by 0 bases; junction bases not matched to a gene: 5. Germline CDR1 SGHNT, CDR2 YYREEE (reference sequence). CDR3 in amino acids: CASSLLVAGASYEQYF. The CDR3 nucleotides read TGTGCCAGCAGCTTGTTGGTAGCGGGGGCCTCCTACGAGCAGTACTTC.

This chain links TRBV4-2 with TRBJ1-6, with D possibly matching TRBD1 (5 bases). The CDR3 is 15 amino acids. Germline V lookup: CDR1 LGHNA, CDR2 YNFKEQ. V gave up 1 base and J gave up 8 bases, with 12 bases separating them. DNA of the CDR3: TGTGCCAGCAGCCAAGCATCCGGGGGAGATTCACCCCTCCACTTT. It yields the protein CASSQASGGDSPLHF.

The chain couples TRBV7-9 to TRBJ1-3; TRBD1 is a possible D gene (6 bases). Looked up from germline, CDR1 is SEHNR and CDR2 is FQNEAQ (reference sequence). V lost 6 bases and J 0 bases, leaving 12 bases between the germline ends. The CDR3 runs 15 residues. CDR3 sequence reads: CASRRGTFSGNTIYF. CDR3 coding DNA: TGTGCCAGCAGGAGGGGGACGTTCTCTGGAAACACCATATATTTT.

The rearrangement uses TRBV27 and TRBJ1-2; possible D gene TRBD1, 5 bases. The V gene's germline CDR1 is MNHEY and CDR2 SMNVEV (reference sequence). This CDR3 region has 16 residues. V dropped 4 bases and J dropped 2 bases, with 17 bases sitting between them. In DNA, the CDR3 is TGTGCCAGCAGTTCCGTCAGACAGAGTACCAACTATGGCTACACCTTC. Its protein is CASSSVRQSTNYGYTF.

This chain uses TRBV7-9 with TRBJ2-1; tentatively, D is TRBD2 (6 bases). CDR3 size: 16 residues. Germline V gene lookup returns CDR1 SEHNR and CDR2 FQNEAQ (reference sequence). V gave up 2 bases and J gave up 6 bases, with 17 bases separating them. CDR3 DNA sequence: TGTGCCAGCAGCTTAAACTCGGGGGTCCCCGGCAATGAGCAGTTCTTC. Translation: CASSLNSGVPGNEQFF.

The chain combines TRBV5-1 with TRBJ2-7, with 13 bases that match TRBD2. In germline, CDR1 is SGHRS, CDR2 YFSETQ. The CDR3 runs 16 residues. V lost 4 bases, J lost 4 bases, and 8 bases stayed unmatched. CDR3: CASSPRTSGGLYEQYF. Here the CDR3 DNA reads TGCGCCAGCAGCCCGAGGACTAGCGGGGGCTTATACGAGCAGTACTTC.

V usage is TRBV27 and J usage is TRBJ2-2; perhaps TRBD2 as D (5 bases). The germline V gene encodes CDR1 MNHEY and CDR2 SMNVEV (reference sequence). The CDR3 totals 13 residues. The V and J ends lost 5 bases and 5 bases respectively, with 9 bases between them. CDR3 sequence: CASSAWRTGELFF. The CDR3 DNA reads as TGTGCCAGCAGTGCCTGGAGGACCGGGGAGCTGTTTTTT.

The chain links TRBV6-1 to TRBJ2-1; no clear D. The CDR3 is 15 amino acids. The germline V and J ends were trimmed by 7 bases and 1 base, with 14 bases remaining between them. CDR1 is MNHNS, CDR2 SASEGT, per germline. CDR3 DNA: TGTGCCAGCACCGCTGGCGGAAAATCCTACAATGAGCAGTTCTTC. Translation: CASTAGGKSYNEQFF.

V is TRBV10-2 and J is TRBJ1-5, with 10 bases aligning to TRBD1. Germline assignment: CDR1 WSHSY and CDR2 SAAADI. The CDR3 has 14 residues. V dropped 8 bases and J dropped 4; count of bases not matched to a gene: 5. The CDR3 region is CASSPDRGNQPQHF. The CDR3 DNA follows: TGCGCCAGCTCCCCGGACAGGGGGAATCAGCCCCAGCATTTT.

The chain links TRBV5-1 to TRBJ2-7, with TRBD1 identical over 12 bases. J was trimmed by 4 bases and V by 4 bases; bases with no gene match: 6. Germline V CDR1 and CDR2: SGHRS, YFSETQ. CDR3 length: 15 amino acids. CDR3 protein: CASSRGTGGKYEQYF. CDR3 DNA sequence: TGCGCCAGCAGCCGAGGGACAGGGGGCAAGTACGAGCAGTACTTC.

The chain couples TRBV5-4 to TRBJ2-1; possibly TRBD1 for D (7 bases). The CDR3 extends over 16 amino acids. The V end was cut by 4 bases, the J end by 9 bases, with 23 bases between. Looked up from germline, CDR1 is SGHNT and CDR2 is YYREEE (reference sequence). CDR3 sequence (DNA): TGTGCCAGCAGCAATCTGCGCGACAGGGACGGGGGTGAGCAGTTCTTC. Encoded protein: CASSNLRDRDGGEQFF.

By frequency in the sample, this clone is large. The chain couples TRBV6-4 to TRBJ2-3; D is undetermined. This CDR3 spans 14 amino acids. Trimming removed 2 bases at V and 3 bases at J, with 9 bases between. CDR1 is MRHNA and CDR2 is SNTAGT in the germline V gene. The CDR3 nucleotides read TGTGCCAGCAGTGACCGACTGGAGACAGATACGCAGTATTTT. It is translated as CASSDRLETDTQYF.

The chain employs TRBV5-4 and TRBJ1-1; no firm D call. The CDR3 extends over 12 amino acids. Per germline, CDR1 SGHNT and CDR2 YYREEE (reference sequence). Deletions cut 4 bases from V and 3 bases from J, with 7 bases between. As DNA, the CDR3 is TGTGCCAGCAGCCCTCAGGACACTGAAGCTTTCTTT. This encodes CASSPQDTEAFF.